Presented here are 31 T cell receptor beta chains from one specimen sequenced in a study of shared clonotypes between healthy human individuals (dated by TCRdb to the early 2020s). The library relied on the immunoSEQ multiplex PCR assay. What TCRdb holds here is the immuneACCESS table cut down to in-frame rearrangements. Part of the clones is not present; checked against another copy, under half of the missing clones reflect an unresolved V gene, and the others are unexplained. Present in this sample are millions of clones, about 95% of which were seen just once. Roughly 1.1% of the sample rests with the top ten. CD8 naive samples were CD45RO-negative cells positively selected for CCR7, giving a CD45RA+CCR7+ population that excluded TemRA cells. The source material was naive CD8+ T cells sorted from blood. Reading the label with the study, this specimen's cell subset or site is: CD45RA+CCR7+. The receptors shown here come from a man between 18 and 35 years old in good health.

Regarding this clone: The same CDR3 arises from other DNA sequences in this sample as well. V gene TRBV28 combines with J gene TRBJ2-3, with TRBD2 matching over 7 bases. Germline V gene lookup returns CDR1 MDHEN and CDR2 SYDVKM. The CDR3 consists of 15 residues. V lost 1 base to trimming and J lost 1 base; unmatched junction nucleotides: 2. The DNA for the CDR3 is TGTGCCAGCAGTTTATCTGCGGGGGGCACAGATACGCAGTATTTT. Amino acids: CASSLSAGGTDTQYF.

This sequence joins TRBV19 and TRBJ1-2, with TRBD1 matching over 7 bases. This CDR3 has 13 amino acids. The germline V gene has CDR1 LNHDA and CDR2 SQIVND (reference sequence). Trimming cost V 6 bases and J 2 bases; bases outside gene matches: 3. The CDR3 here is CASRQGLNYGYTF. DNA for the CDR3: TGTGCCAGTAGACAGGGGTTGAACTATGGCTACACCTTC.

In the case of this clone: At the DNA level, this CDR3 is encoded by other sequences in the same sample as well. V and J are TRBV19 and TRBJ2-7; TRBD2 is a possible D gene (5 bases). The length of the CDR3 is 11 residues. Between the trimmed V and J ends, which lost 7 bases and 6 bases, there was a span of 10 bases. The germline gives CDR1 LNHDA, CDR2 SQIVND (reference sequence). CDR3 sequence reads: CASTGGGEQYF. CDR3 DNA sequence: TGTGCCAGTACTGGAGGTGGCGAGCAGTACTTC.

The chain links TRBV5-6 to TRBJ2-7; TRBD1 agrees at 7 bases. V gave up 4 bases and J gave up 0 bases; unmatched junction bases: 4. The CDR3 has 14 amino acids. Germline CDR1 is SGHDT and CDR2 is YYEEEE. The CDR3 nucleotides read TGTGCCAGCAGCACCGGACAGGCCTCCTACGAGCAGTACTTC. Translated, it gives CASSTGQASYEQYF. The full variable domain, in which reference TRBV5-6 and TRBJ2-7 provide the parts outside the CDR3, is DAGVTQSPTHLIKTRGQQVTLRCSPKSGHDTVSWYQQALGQGPQFIFQYYEEEERQRGNFPDRFSGHQFPNYSSELNVNALLLGDSALYLCASSTGQASYEQYFGPGTRLTVT.

This rearrangement joins TRBV29-1 to TRBJ1-1; D gene ambiguous. Per the germline V gene, CDR1 is SQVTM and CDR2 is ANQGSEA. V gave up 2 bases and J gave up 9 bases, with 10 bases separating them. The CDR3 extends over 11 amino acids. CDR3 sequence reads: CSVEKAYQAFF. The CDR3 DNA sequence: TGCAGCGTTGAAAAGGCTTATCAAGCTTTCTTT.

This chain uses TRBV11-2 with TRBJ2-5; 12 bases are shared with TRBD1. Germline CDR1 SGHAT, CDR2 FQNNGV. The CDR3 has 16 amino acids. The trim removed 5 bases at V and 4 bases at J, leaving 8 bases unmatched. CDR3 amino acids: CASSQEGQGARETQYF. In DNA, the CDR3 is TGTGCCAGCAGCCAAGAGGGACAGGGGGCCCGAGAGACCCAGTACTTC.

The chain couples TRBV5-6 to TRBJ1-1; no reliable D call. Per germline, CDR1 SGHDT and CDR2 YYEEEE. V lost 3 bases to trimming and J lost 6 bases, with 9 bases between them. The CDR3 is 12 amino acids. The CDR3 spells CASSSSVAEAFF. As DNA, the CDR3 is TGTGCCAGCAGCTCAAGTGTCGCTGAAGCTTTCTTT. The full variable domain, in which reference TRBV5-6 and TRBJ1-1 provide the parts outside the CDR3, is DAGVTQSPTHLIKTRGQQVTLRCSPKSGHDTVSWYQQALGQGPQFIFQYYEEEERQRGNFPDRFSGHQFPNYSSELNVNALLLGDSALYLCASSSSVAEAFFGQGTRLTVV.

CDR3 region: CASSEIPTLADHTDTQYF. CDR3 nucleotides: TGCGCCAGCAGTGAGATCCCCACCCTAGCGGATCACACAGATACGCAGTATTTT. The chain is built from TRBV10-2 and TRBJ2-3; TRBD2 agrees at 7 bases. Germline-derived CDR1 and CDR2 are WSHSY and SAAADI. V gave up 2 bases and J gave up 2 bases; unmatched junction bases: 13. The CDR3 spans 18 residues.

This clone showed up just a few times. The V and J genes are TRBV6-1 and TRBJ2-3; 7 bases match TRBD2. This CDR3 has 16 amino acids. Germline CDR1 and CDR2: MNHNS and SASEGT. With V trimmed by 1 base and J by 2 bases, 6 bases remained unmatched. CDR3 amino acids: CASSEGAGGYTDTQYF. CDR3 sequence (DNA): TGTGCCAGCAGTGAAGGGGCCGGGGGGTACACAGATACGCAGTATTTT.

The gene calls are TRBV28 and TRBJ2-2; D might be TRBD1 (5 bases). V dropped 6 bases and J dropped 2 bases, with 16 bases sitting between them. The CDR3 sequence is 16 residues long. The V gene's germline CDR1 is MDHEN and CDR2 SYDVKM. The CDR3 bases are TGTGCCAGCAGACCTCAAAACAGGTTAAACACCGGGGAGCTGTTTTTT. This sequence encodes CASRPQNRLNTGELFF.

The genes are TRBV28 and TRBJ2-7; TRBD1 matches 9 bases. Looked up from germline, CDR1 is MDHEN and CDR2 is SYDVKM. J was trimmed by 2 bases and V by 1 base; bases with no gene match: 3. The CDR3 length is 15 residues. As DNA, the CDR3 is TGTGCCAGCAGTTTATACAGGGGGCTTCCCTACGAGCAGTACTTC. This translates into CASSLYRGLPYEQYF.

V and J are TRBV7-9 and TRBJ2-1, with 10 nucleotides matching TRBD1. There are 14 residues in the CDR3. Trimming at V came to 5 bases and at J to 9 bases, leaving 7 bases not matched to a gene. Germline loops: CDR1 SEHNR, CDR2 FQNEAQ (reference sequence). DNA for the CDR3: TGTGCCAGCAGCCGGGACAGGGGAGGCAGTGAGCAGTTCTTC. It codes for CASSRDRGGSEQFF.

The V gene is TRBV2, the J gene TRBJ2-3, with 7 positions matching TRBD2. The V segment lost 3 bases and the J segment 3 bases; nucleotides outside the gene matches: 9. The CDR3 is made up of 16 amino acids. The germline gives CDR1 SNHLY, CDR2 FYNNEI. The CDR3 bases are TGTGCCAGCAGTGATGTAGGGCTAGCGGTAACAGATACGCAGTATTTT. Its translation is CASSDVGLAVTDTQYF.

V and J are TRBV7-6 and TRBJ2-7; 14 positions agree with TRBD2. CDR1 and CDR2 from the germline V gene are SGHVS and FNYEAQ. The ends lost 5 bases at V and 5 bases at J; junction bases unmatched: 8. The CDR3 runs 16 residues. The CDR3 here is CASSVSTSGGAHEQYF. The CDR3 DNA sequence: TGTGCCAGCAGCGTGTCGACTAGCGGGGGGGCCCACGAGCAGTACTTC.

The genes are TRBV5-6 and TRBJ2-2; perhaps TRBD2 as D (6 bases). Germline V CDR1 and CDR2: SGHDT, YYEEEE. CDR3 length equals 15 residues. V lost 3 bases and J 3 bases, leaving 12 bases between the germline ends. The CDR3 nucleotides read TGTGCCAGCAGCTGGGCCGGAGGGGACACCGGGGAGCTGTTTTTT. Its protein is CASSWAGGDTGELFF.

The chain employs TRBV4-1 and TRBJ1-2; D ambiguous. The V and J ends lost 0 bases and 3 bases respectively, with 11 bases between them. Per germline, CDR1 MGHRA and CDR2 YSYEKL. The CDR3 totals 15 residues. The CDR3 DNA sequence: TGCGCCAGCAGCCAAGATGAGAACACCCACTATGGCTACACCTTC. Its translation is CASSQDENTHYGYTF.

The chain links TRBV25-1 to TRBJ1-5; no clear D gene. V lost 6 bases and J lost 0, with 6 bases in between. This CDR3 comprises 13 residues. Germline V CDR1 and CDR2: MGHDK, SYGVNS. CDR3 protein: CASSDHSNQPQHF. As DNA, the CDR3 is TGTGCCAGCAGCGACCATAGCAATCAGCCCCAGCATTTT.

The gene calls are TRBV29-1 and TRBJ2-5; TRBD2 aligns across 9 bases. V dropped 4 bases and J dropped 5; count of bases not matched to a gene: 8. The CDR3 contains 14 residues. CDR1 SQVTM and CDR2 ANQGSEA come from the germline V gene. CDR3 sequence: CSVVAGALWETQYF. DNA of the CDR3: TGCAGCGTTGTAGCGGGGGCCCTATGGGAGACCCAGTACTTC.

With regard to this clone: The sample contains more than one DNA sequence encoding this CDR3. The rearrangement links TRBV28 to TRBJ1-2; D is ambiguous. Germline CDR1 and CDR2: MDHEN and SYDVKM. The CDR3 is made up of 13 amino acids. The V end lost 5 bases, the J end lost 3 bases, and 10 bases lay between the germline ends. CDR3 in amino acids: CASSPDRDYGYTF. The CDR3 DNA reads as TGTGCCAGCAGTCCCGACCGAGACTATGGCTACACCTTC.

The chain joins TRBV25-1 to TRBJ2-2; maybe TRBD1 (5 bases). V was trimmed by 1 base and J by 5 bases, leaving 14 bases between them. The CDR3 runs to 16 residues. Germline V gene sequence: CDR1 MGHDK, CDR2 SYGVNS. CDR3: CASSESLAGWTGELFF. CDR3 in DNA: TGTGCCAGCAGTGAATCGCTGGCAGGGTGGACCGGGGAGCTGTTTTTT.

The chain recombines TRBV2 with TRBJ2-1; TRBD1 might be the D (5 bases). Trimming shortened V by 7 bases and J by 8 bases, and 18 bases separated the two germline ends. Germline CDR1 SNHLY, CDR2 FYNNEI. CDR3 length: 14 amino acids. For the CDR3, the DNA is TGTGCCAGCATGCAGGGTCTATATATCCATGAGCAGTTCTTC. It encodes CASMQGLYIHEQFF.

The rearrangement joins TRBV28 to TRBJ2-2; TRBD1 is a possible D gene (6 bases). Trimming pared 7 bases from V and 5 bases from J, leaving 23 bases between. Germline CDR1 MDHEN, CDR2 SYDVKM. The CDR3 has 17 amino acids. CDR3 in amino acids: CASIPTRDTLGTGELFF. The CDR3, as DNA: TGTGCCAGCATACCCACCCGGGACACCTTGGGGACCGGGGAGCTGTTTTTT.

The chain has TRBV13 and TRBJ2-2, with 8 bases lining up with TRBD1. Germline CDR1 PRHDT, CDR2 FYEKMQ (reference sequence). This CDR3 is built from 16 residues. J gave up 4 bases and V 2 bases, and 6 bases lay outside the gene matches. The DNA for the CDR3 is TGTGCCAGCAGCTTACAGGGGGCGCTCCCCACCGGGGAGCTGTTTTTT. It codes for CASSLQGALPTGELFF.

The gene calls are TRBV28 and TRBJ2-7, with TRBD2 identical over 9 bases. V lost 5 bases to trimming and J lost 4 bases; unmatched junction nucleotides: 9. CDR1 is MDHEN and CDR2 is SYDVKM in the germline V gene. The length of the CDR3 is 15 residues. CDR3 coding DNA: TGTGCCAGCAGTCCGACGCGGGAGGGGATATACGAGCAGTACTTC. Residues: CASSPTREGIYEQYF.

This sequence joins TRBV11-2 and TRBJ1-4; perhaps TRBD1 as D (6 bases). CDR1 is SGHAT and CDR2 is FQNNGV in the germline V gene. Trimming pared 5 bases from V and 0 bases from J, leaving 16 bases between. The CDR3 spans 17 residues. The CDR3 protein is CASSPPGGQTTNEKLFF. DNA for the CDR3: TGTGCCAGCAGCCCCCCTGGGGGGCAAACAACTAATGAAAAACTGTTTTTT.

V is TRBV18 and J is TRBJ1-2; 7 bases map to TRBD1. CDR3 size: 12 residues. V shed 4 bases, J shed 10 bases, and the junction held 6 bases outside the gene matches. Germline assignment: CDR1 KGHSH and CDR2 LQKENI. CDR3 nucleotides: TGTGCCAGCTCACTACCGACAGGGCCCTACACCTTC. Translation gives CASSLPTGPYTF.

The chain employs TRBV27 and TRBJ2-5, with 7 bases matching TRBD1. The J segment lost 4 bases and the V segment lost 8 bases, leaving 4 bases of the junction unmatched. This CDR3 is built from 12 residues. Germline V gives CDR1 MNHEY, CDR2 SMNVEV (reference sequence). The CDR3 region is CASGYRGETQYF. CDR3 bases: TGTGCCAGCGGGTACAGGGGAGAGACCCAGTACTTC.

V gene TRBV12-5 combines with J gene TRBJ2-7, with D possibly being TRBD1 or TRBD2 (5 bases each). Germline V gives CDR1 LGHNT, CDR2 FRNRAP. This CDR3 has 14 amino acids. Trimming removed 4 bases at V and 2 bases at J, with 12 bases between. The CDR3 DNA follows: TGTGCTAGTGGTTCGCCCCGGGACCCCTACGAGCAGTACTTC. This translates into CASGSPRDPYEQYF.

The chain combines TRBV9 with TRBJ2-5, with 10 positions matching TRBD2. The germline gives CDR1 SGDLS, CDR2 YYNGEE. With 4 bases clipped from V and 4 bases from J, the junction kept 10 bases outside the gene matches. This CDR3 spans 16 amino acids. This CDR3 reads CASSSGTSDMTETQYF. CDR3 nucleotides: TGTGCCAGCAGCTCCGGGACTAGCGACATGACAGAGACCCAGTACTTC.

This rearrangement joins TRBV15 to TRBJ2-6; D gene uncertain. The ends were cut back, 5 bases at V and 2 bases at J, with 10 bases in the middle. CDR3 size: 15 residues. Germline V lookup: CDR1 LNHNV, CDR2 YYDKDF (reference sequence). The CDR3: CATSGSWTGANVLTF. CDR3 coding DNA: TGTGCCACCAGCGGTAGTTGGACTGGGGCCAACGTCCTGACTTTC.

The chain uses TRBV7-9 and TRBJ1-1, with 9 positions matching TRBD1. Germline CDR1 reads SEHNR; CDR2 reads FQNEAQ (reference sequence). There are 17 residues in the CDR3. The V gene end was trimmed by 5 bases and the J gene end by 0 bases; junction bases not matched to a gene: 10. Written as DNA, the CDR3 is TGTGCCAGCAGCCCTCCGGGACAGGGCTACATGAACACTGAAGCTTTCTTT. Its protein is CASSPPGQGYMNTEAFF.